These 9 T cell receptor beta chains share one sample of origin, sequenced in a study of identical twins. TCRdb reprocessed the 5' RACE reads via MiXCR and lists one record per CDR3 protein. This sample has hundreds of thousands of distinct CDR3 sequences, with over 8.5% found just once. The same data also went into a second study, on yellow fever vaccine responses in identical twins.

The sequencing sample was made of PBMCs. The receptors come from a young woman in good health.

This clonotype was counted many times. This chain connects TRBV6-1 to TRBJ1-5; no definite D call. The CDR3 runs to 14 residues. Trimming removed 6 bases at V and 0 bases at J, with 9 bases between. Germline V lookup: CDR1 MNHNS, CDR2 SASEGT. The CDR3 bases are TGTGCCAGCAGCCGGGATTCTAGCAATCAGCCCCAGCATTTT. Its protein is CASSRDSSNQPQHF.

This clonotype was observed many times. The rearrangement joins TRBV4-3 to TRBJ1-6, with D possibly TRBD1 on 5 matching bases. The CDR3 is 16 residues long. Between the trimmed V and J ends, which lost 0 bases and 9 bases, there was a span of 15 bases. Germline V gene sequence: CDR1 LGHNA, CDR2 YSLEER. In DNA, the CDR3 is TGCGCCAGCAGCCAAGATCGGGGGACTCCGGGTTCACCCCTCCACTTT. It codes for CASSQDRGTPGSPLHF.

A few counts support this clonotype. The genes are TRBV20-1 and TRBJ2-1, with 11 bases fitting TRBD2. V shed 1 base, J shed 3 bases, and the junction held 8 bases outside the gene matches. Germline V gene sequence: CDR1 DFQATT, CDR2 SNEGSKA (reference sequence). The CDR3 is made up of 17 amino acids. The CDR3 DNA is TGCAGTGCTAGAGTCATAACGACTAGCGGGAACTACAATGAGCAGTTCTTC. Translating it yields CSARVITTSGNYNEQFF.

This clonotype was detected a few times. The rearrangement links TRBV20-1 to TRBJ2-1; TRBD2 matches at 11 bases. The CDR3 contains 19 residues. The V segment lost 0 bases and the J segment 1 base; nucleotides outside the gene matches: 11. CDR1 DFQATT and CDR2 SNEGSKA come from the germline V gene (reference sequence). The CDR3 DNA sequence: TGCAGTGCTAGAGATCGAATAGCGGGGGGGCCTAGGTCCTACAATGAGCAGTTCTTC. As protein: CSARDRIAGGPRSYNEQFF.

The sample holds a few counts of this clonotype. The chain combines TRBV12-3 or TRBV12-4 with TRBJ2-5, with TRBD1 matching 7 bases. The CDR3 length is 17 residues. Trimming at V came to 5 bases and at J to 1 base, leaving 13 bases not matched to a gene. CDR3 region: CASSPNHRDSSQETQYF. The CDR3 region has the DNA TGTGCCAGCAGTCCCAATCACCGGGACAGCTCCCAAGAGACCCAGTACTTC.

This clonotype was detected many times. V is TRBV20-1 and J is TRBJ1-6; 9 positions agree with TRBD1. The CDR3 contains 14 residues. CDR1 and CDR2 (germline): DFQATT, SNEGSKA (reference sequence). Trimming took 1 base from V and 5 from J; bases not matched to a gene: 0. CDR3 loop: CSARGDRDNSPLHF. In DNA, the CDR3 is TGCAGTGCTAGAGGGGACAGGGATAATTCACCCCTCCACTTT.

This clonotype was seen at least ten times. The chain joins TRBV24-1 to TRBJ2-5; D ambiguous. Per germline, CDR1 KGHDR and CDR2 SFDVKD. The length of the CDR3 is 14 residues. Trimming removed 3 bases from V and 1 base from J, with 8 bases in between. CDR3 amino acids: CATSDPTVQETQYF. CDR3 DNA sequence: TGTGCCACCAGTGATCCCACCGTCCAAGAGACCCAGTACTTC.

This clonotype was recorded many times. The V gene is TRBV7-6, the J gene TRBJ2-7; D unresolved. V dropped 5 bases and J dropped 7 bases, with 12 bases sitting between them. The CDR3 is made up of 12 amino acids. The germline gives CDR1 SGHVS, CDR2 FNYEAQ. CDR3 sequence (DNA): TGTGCCAGCAGCGTCCTAATGGGGGAGCAGTACTTC. Its protein product is CASSVLMGEQYF.

This clonotype was observed a few times. The chain combines TRBV6-5 with TRBJ2-3; TRBD2 matches at 9 bases. CDR1 is MNHEY and CDR2 is SVGAGI in the germline V gene. J lost 6 bases, V lost 3 bases, and 7 bases had no gene match. The CDR3 loop spans 15 amino acids. The CDR3 here is CASSYGRGGLDTQYF. The CDR3 DNA reads as TGTGCCAGCAGTTATGGGCGGGGGGGCCTGGATACGCAGTATTTT.